This T cell receptor (beta chain) emerged from a study of CD8 T cells in Susac syndrome (dated by TCRdb to about 2019). At the level of the whole study: Whether CD8+ T cell activation and differentiation in Susac syndrome was antigen driven was tested using repertoire sequencing. Clonality of the CD8+ T cell repertoire was compared between around 13 healthy donors, approximately 14 Susac syndrome patients and 15 multiple sclerosis patients. What the study reported, not specific to this receptor: The number of individuals in the TCR sequencing and HLA analysis was acknowledged as relatively small.

Peripheral blood CD8+ and CD4+ T cells from healthy donors, Susac syndrome patients and multiple sclerosis patients were profiled using high-throughput TCR beta sequencing. Healthy donors were included as age- and sex-matched controls. Bulk CD8+ and CD4+ T cells were purified by magnetic negative isolation, whereas CD8+ TEMRA cells were enriched by FACS. Blood was drawn into EDTA tubes, processed within 24 hours, and PBMCs were isolated by density gradient centrifugation. PBMCs intended for TCR sequencing were cryopreserved in liquid nitrogen and were subsequently thawed in a 37 degrees C water bath. Purity of sorted or isolated CD4+, CD8+ and CD8+ TEMRA cells was at least 90%. In the case of this clonotype: It has no known antigen specificity. Base-call qualities are not available, and no considerably larger clone is one nucleotide away.

Between the V and J ends, shortened by 4 bases and 7 bases respectively, the junction contains 12 bases. Inclusive of the bounding cysteine and phenylalanine, the CDR3 is 13 residues long. The retained sequence is limited to the CDR3, 39 bases, with the frame set at the first base. The CDR1 and CDR2 encoded by the germline V gene are SGDLS and YYNGEE. RNA was extracted using the RNeasy kit, and roughly 0.45 to 1 microgram was reverse transcribed with random hexamers. The immunoSEQ multiplex PCR assay, which covers 54 Vbeta and 13 Jbeta segments, was used to amplify TCR beta CDR3 regions. Bias from PCR amplification was corrected by using a synthetic template baseline for primer optimization and for computational correction. For the original study's pipeline: Reads were annotated to V, D and J genes according to IMGT and were analyzed with immunoSEQ Analyzer, with only productive sequences retained. Clonality was computed as one minus Shannon entropy normalized by log2 of the number of productive unique sequences. For each patient and control, public and private clones were evaluated within the 100 most prevalent clones. Susac-specific clones were defined as absent from healthy and MS cohorts, roughly 1,100 published viral clones and other ImmuneACCESS disease sequences. TCRdb trimmed the raw reads at Q25, called clones with MiXCR and kept productive beta chains. Entries that share a CDR3 protein sequence are merged under the most common genes and DNA. The V and J calls come from TCRdb's annotation, not from the publication. Counted in this sample were about 140,000 distinct CDR3 sequences; 94% of them appeared once. The ten biggest clones cover over 0.25% of the sample.

The source of this sequence is a human donor in good health. Sequencing was done on a sample of CD8+ T cells from PBMCs. The V and J segments used are TRBV9 and TRBJ1-5; 5 matching bases give a weak D call of TRBD1. The DNA sequence is as follows: TGTGCCAGCAGCACGCAGGGAAGCCAGCCCCAGCATTTT. The resulting protein is CASSTQGSQPQHF.